This TCR beta chain is from a study of blood T cells in healthy people across ages (dated by TCRdb to the mid-2010s). In the study overall: Template switching captured roughly one uniquely barcoded TCR beta cDNA molecule per two T cells in model experiments. Age-related changes in TCR beta repertoire diversity were measured in the study by deep sequencing normalized with unique cDNA molecular identifiers. The donors were divided into four age groups: young (average roughly 17 years), middle-aged (about 40), aged (approximately 62) and long-lived (about 90). To avoid experimental bias, donors of different ages were randomly spread across the sequencing lanes. The study analyzed two additional independent replicas of 1 million unique cDNA reads from the same blood draw for two donors, one aged 18 to 29 and one aged 80 or older.

Beyond this particular receptor, the publication reports: Donor CMV infection status was unknown, potentially confounding age-related changes in expanded clonotypes. Observed TCR beta diversity per million T cells fell roughly linearly with age, and a significant reduction was already apparent by age approximately 40. Estimates of total diversity from one million sequenced T cells were regarded as lower bounds and underestimates. Since profiling was done on bulk unsorted PBMCs, naive and antigen-experienced compartments could not be conclusively compared. The percentage of naive T cells measured by flow cytometry correlated strongly with observed TCR beta diversity. The long-lived group showed more naive CD4+ T cells, fewer expanded clones and increased TCR diversity than the aged group, suggesting age selection.

Receptor libraries were prepared by 5' RACE. TCRdb names Illumina HiSeq 2500 as the instrument used. A second roughly 6 to 11 cycle PCR used a sample-barcoded 5' primer and a J-beta primer mix. A unique molecular identifier was introduced onto each TCR beta cDNA molecule by a template-switch 5' adaptor carrying 12 random nucleotides. Each sample yielded at least 2.5 million CDR3-containing paired-end reads. First-strand cDNA synthesis was performed from all RNA using the Mint cDNA synthesis kit, with priming by a TRBC-specific oligonucleotide. Following uracil-DNA glycosylase treatment, a first 18-cycle PCR with universal primers M1SS and BC2_uni_R was performed on all cDNA. In the source study's methods: Normalization of each sample was performed by random selection of 1 million high-quality reads, each carrying a distinct molecular identifier. Instead of being binned into consensus sequences, reads that shared molecular identifiers were thrown out. MiTCR, set to a Q25 quality threshold and the strictest error-elimination algorithm, was used for CDR3 identification, clonotype clustering and error correction. A nonparametric unseen species model using Euler transformation provided a lower-bound estimate of total TCR beta diversity. Using fastp trimming at Q25 and MiXCR clonotype assembly, TCRdb reanalyzed the public sequencing data and kept in-frame beta chains. Here each entry gathers all rows of one CDR3 protein and keeps the most common genes and DNA. The V and J calls were determined by TCRdb, not by the authors. The table for this sample lists over 1,500,000 distinct CDR3 sequences; about 50% of them were counted only once. The ten most abundant clones make up 2.1% of the sample.

In regard to this clonotype: There is no known antigen for this receptor. No base quality information exists; no much larger clone differs at one position.

Systemically healthy Caucasian individuals from Russia, around 39 in total and aged roughly 6 to 95 years, were included as donors. Each donor gave about 9.2 milliliters of peripheral blood, drawn into EDTA-treated Vacutainer tubes. Ficoll-Paque density-gradient centrifugation was used to isolate PBMCs, with at least 6 million per sample. Trizol reagent was used to extract total RNA from the PBMCs, yielding at least 5 micrograms per sample. Naive CD45RAhigh/CD27high T cell percentages were measured by flow cytometry on a PBMC aliquot from every donor. This clonotype was obtained from a woman aged 35 to 49 in good health. The sequenced sample was blood.

The CDR3 region: CSGSASGGETGELFF. The sequenced DNA is TGCAGTGGTTCGGCTAGCGGGGGGGAGACTGGGGAGCTGTTTTTT. The rearrangement joined TRBV20-1 to TRBJ2-2; TRBD2 aligns with 12 central bases. Counted from cysteine to phenylalanine, this CDR3 has 15 amino acids. This entry keeps only the CDR3 DNA: 45 bases, framed from base 1. Germline trimming: 7 bases from V, 8 bases from J; junction bases outside gene matches: 11. The CDR1 and CDR2 encoded by the germline V gene (reference sequence) are DFQATT and SNEGSKA.